This TCR beta chain originates from a study of blood T cell repertoires in COVID-19. For the study at large: The United States, Italy and Spain supplied acute and convalescent COVID-19 samples. T cells, B-cell-depleted T cells, or PBMCs supplied cDNA or gDNA.

V was pared by 5 bases and J by 7 bases, with 12 bases between. Per the germline V gene, CDR1 is LNHDA and CDR2 is SQIVND (reference sequence). The CDR3 contains 13 residues. Here immunoSEQ multiplex PCR was the method, and the copy in TCRdb shows in-frame clones only, minus some. This table holds a few hundred thousand clones, about 90% found once. This clone occurred once. The specimen was peripheral blood. The sequence was obtained from a man aged 55 to 70 with acute or convalescent COVID-19. V gene TRBV19 combines with J gene TRBJ2-1, with D tentatively TRBD2 (6 bases). CDR3 DNA sequence: TGTGCCAGTAGTGGGAGGAGAGGGAATGAGCAGTTCTTC. Translating it yields CASSGRRGNEQFF.